This T cell receptor beta chain was retrieved from a study of human T cells and chemical hapten exposure. Across the study: The study patch tested 0.01% DPC on the upper back and read results at 6 days. Alopecia areata, totalis and universalis patients, mostly female, were included.

As the library was built, unique molecular identifiers were attached to individual cDNA molecules. TCRdb fed the RACE reads into MiXCR, producing one record per CDR3 protein. The repertoire includes 150,000 to 200,000 distinct CDR3 sequences, roughly 15% of them detected once, and around 1.7% sits in the top ten. Time point meaning: patch test 1, 2 weeks after DPC sensitization. The treatment denotes: therapeutic diphenylcyclopropenone sensitization with weekly scalp DPC. The CDR3 has 14 amino acids. The V end lost 5 bases, the J end lost 1 base, and 10 bases lay between the germline ends. Germline CDR1 WNHNN, CDR2 SYGVQD (reference sequence).

The sequence was obtained from a woman under 40 with alopecia areata. Some clones in this sample may be carry-over from other donors' samples. This chain joins TRBV10-1 and TRBJ2-3; D perhaps matches TRBD1 (6 bases). Sequencing used whole blood, obtained in connection with sensitization to the hapten diphenylcyclopropenone (DPC). The CDR3 loop reads CASSQGLGTDTQYF. The CDR3 nucleotides are TGCGCCAGCAGTCAGGGGCTGGGCACAGATACGCAGTATTTT.